These 21 T cell receptor beta chains were all obtained from the same sample, sequenced in a study of T cell responses to AZD1222 COVID-19 vaccine. The table came from immunoSEQ multiplex PCR; TCRdb's copy has only in-frame clones and leaves some out. The table shows more than 150,000 clones, with roughly 93% occurring only once. Sequenced material: peripheral blood, taken on day 0 of AZD1222 vaccination. These receptors were obtained from an adult in good health.

V is TRBV13 and J is TRBJ1-2, with TRBD1 identical over 8 bases. The CDR3 extends over 14 amino acids. CDR1 and CDR2 from the germline V gene are PRHDT and FYEKMQ (reference sequence). The trim removed 4 bases at V and 8 bases at J, leaving 9 bases unmatched. The CDR3 protein is CASSSSGGWRGYTF. In nucleotides, the CDR3 is TGTGCCAGCAGCTCCTCAGGGGGCTGGAGAGGCTACACCTTC.

This clone was picked up a small number of times. The chain joins TRBV19 to TRBJ2-5; 7 bases match TRBD1. The CDR3 spans 15 residues. The germline V gene encodes CDR1 LNHDA and CDR2 SQIVND (reference sequence). The ends lost 9 bases at V and 0 bases at J; junction bases unmatched: 10. Here the CDR3 reads CASSSRTGNQETQYF. CDR3 nucleotide sequence: TGTGCCAGCAGCTCGAGGACAGGCAACCAAGAGACCCAGTACTTC.

This chain connects TRBV28 to TRBJ2-1, with 7 bases lining up with TRBD1. The CDR3 has 16 residues. Trimming removed 5 bases from V and 0 bases from J; junction bases left unmatched: 7. Germline CDR1 and CDR2: MDHEN and SYDVKM. The CDR3 sequence: CASSTLGQSSYNEQFF. CDR3 DNA sequence: TGTGCCAGCAGTACATTGGGACAGAGCTCCTACAATGAGCAGTTCTTC. The whole variable domain, filled in from reference TRBV28 and TRBJ2-1, reads DVKVTQSSRYLVKRTGEKVFLECVQDMDHENMFWYRQDPGLGLRLIYFSYDVKMKEKGDIPEGYSVSREKKERFSLILESASTNQTSMYLCASSTLGQSSYNEQFFGPGTRLTVL.

This clone has a single count. The chain joins TRBV7-2 to TRBJ2-7; 8 positions agree with TRBD2. Germline CDR1 is SGHTA and CDR2 is FQGNSA. The CDR3 loop spans 15 amino acids. V dropped 1 base and J dropped 6; count of bases not matched to a gene: 8. Here the CDR3 DNA reads TGTGCCAGCAGCTTAGGCGGGACTAGATATGCCGAGCAGTACTTC. Its protein is CASSLGGTRYAEQYF.

The chain joins TRBV5-5 to TRBJ2-7, with TRBD2 matching over 12 bases. This CDR3 contains 15 residues. Trimming at V came to 4 bases and at J to 3 bases, leaving 5 bases not matched to a gene. Germline-derived CDR1 and CDR2 are SGHKS and YYEKEE (reference sequence). The CDR3 region has the DNA TGTGCCAGCAGCAAATTACTAGCGGGGGGCTACGAGCAGTACTTC. It encodes CASSKLLAGGYEQYF.

The rearrangement links TRBV3-1 (or the pseudogene TRBV3-2) to TRBJ1-2; possible D gene TRBD1, 6 bases. CDR1 and CDR2 (germline): LGHDT, YNNKEL (reference sequence). The V end was cut by 0 bases, the J end by 7 bases, with 12 bases between. The CDR3 covers 14 residues. The CDR3 is CASSQDRGAGGYTF. The CDR3 DNA follows: TGTGCCAGCAGCCAAGATCGGGGGGCAGGTGGCTACACCTTC.

The chain uses TRBV29-1 and TRBJ1-1; 7 nucleotides match TRBD1. J gave up 0 bases and V 2 bases, and 3 bases lay outside the gene matches. Germline CDR1 and CDR2: SQVTM and ANQGSEA. This CDR3 has 14 residues. This CDR3 is CSVELTGMNTEAFF. In nucleotides, the CDR3 is TGCAGCGTTGAATTGACAGGGATGAACACTGAAGCTTTCTTT. The whole variable domain, filled in from reference TRBV29-1 and TRBJ1-1, reads SAVISQKPSRDICQRGTSLTIQCQVDSQVTMMFWYRQQPGQSLTLIATANQGSEATYESGFVIDKFPISRPNLTFSTLTVSNMSPEDSSIYLCSVELTGMNTEAFFGQGTRLTVV.

V is TRBV5-4 and J is TRBJ2-2, with D possibly TRBD2 on 5 matching bases. The germline V and J ends were trimmed by 1 base and 5 bases, with 6 bases remaining between them. Germline CDR1 and CDR2: SGHNT and YYREEE (reference sequence). The CDR3 consists of 13 residues. The CDR3 sequence is CASSLTGTGELFF. The DNA of the CDR3 is TGTGCCAGCAGCTTGACGGGGACCGGGGAGCTGTTTTTT.

The chain carries TRBV13 and TRBJ2-6; 10 bases align to TRBD1. The junction had 8 bases not matched to a gene; V was cut back by 6 bases and J by 0 bases. The germline CDR1 and CDR2 sequences are PRHDT and FYEKMQ (reference sequence). This CDR3 contains 18 residues. In nucleotides, the CDR3 is TGTGCCAGCAGGCGGGACAGGGGCCGCTACTCTGGGGCCAACGTCCTGACTTTC. Translated: CASRRDRGRYSGANVLTF.

The chain employs TRBV5-4 and TRBJ2-7; TRBD2 matches at 13 bases. Germline V lookup: CDR1 SGHNT, CDR2 YYREEE (reference sequence). The CDR3 length is 15 residues. V dropped 3 bases and J dropped 4; count of bases not matched to a gene: 4. This CDR3 reads CASSSQTSGGYEQYF. CDR3 DNA sequence: TGTGCCAGCAGCTCGCAGACTAGCGGGGGGTACGAGCAGTACTTC.

The CDR3: CASSLTGYQPQHF. CDR3 coding DNA: TGTGCCAGCAGCTTAACGGGTTATCAGCCCCAGCATTTT. This sequence joins TRBV7-9 and TRBJ1-5, with no clear D. Germline CDR1 is SEHNR and CDR2 is FQNEAQ (reference sequence). The CDR3 extends over 13 amino acids. V shed 2 bases and J shed 5 bases, with 7 bases lying between them.

This clone was counted between two and nine times. V gene TRBV19 combines with J gene TRBJ2-7; D perhaps matches TRBD1 (6 bases). V was cut by 6 bases and J by 2 bases, with 23 bases left in between. The CDR3 contains 17 residues. Germline assignment: CDR1 LNHDA and CDR2 SQIVND (reference sequence). The CDR3 DNA sequence: TGTGCCAGTAGCGCTCGCGAGGGGGACCATATACCCTACGAGCAGTACTTC. Its protein is CASSAREGDHIPYEQYF.

This sequence joins TRBV28 and TRBJ1-2; D gene unclear. CDR1 and CDR2 (germline): MDHEN, SYDVKM. The CDR3 has 15 amino acids. Deletions cut 7 bases from V and 1 base from J, with 16 bases between. CDR3 region: CASKRTDHYNYGYTF. CDR3 DNA: TGTGCCAGCAAGAGGACGGACCACTATAACTATGGCTACACCTTC.

In its sample, this clone was seen a few times. The gene calls are TRBV9 and TRBJ2-7, with no clear D. Germline CDR1 SGDLS, CDR2 YYNGEE. V gave up 4 bases and J gave up 2 bases, with 13 bases separating them. This CDR3 region has 14 residues. The chain's CDR3 is CASSPQDTAYEQYF. In DNA, the CDR3 is TGTGCCAGCAGCCCCCAAGACACTGCCTACGAGCAGTACTTC.

This chain uses TRBV4-2 with TRBJ2-7; 7 bases agree with TRBD2. Germline CDR1 reads LGHNA; CDR2 reads YNFKEQ. This CDR3 is 16 amino acids long. Trimming cost V 0 bases and J 5 bases; bases outside gene matches: 10. In nucleotides, the CDR3 is TGTGCCAGCAGCCAAGATCGGGCGGGAGAGGAGGACGAGCAGTACTTC. This gives the protein CASSQDRAGEEDEQYF.

The CDR3 DNA follows: TGTGCCAGCAGTGACTCCCCGTTCGCGAACACCGGGGAGCTGTTTTTT. Translating it yields CASSDSPFANTGELFF. The chain is built from TRBV6-4 and TRBJ2-2; no definite D call. From germline, CDR1 is MRHNA and CDR2 SNTAGT. V was cut by 0 bases and J by 0 bases, with 8 bases left in between. This CDR3 has 16 amino acids.

The rearrangement uses TRBV5-1 and TRBJ2-1, with D unresolved. Trimming shortened V by 5 bases and J by 5 bases, and 14 bases separated the two germline ends. The CDR3 loop spans 14 amino acids. In germline, CDR1 is SGHRS, CDR2 YFSETQ. The CDR3 nucleotides are TGCGCCAGCAGTCTAAAAGGTGGAAACAATGAGCAGTTCTTC. This codes for CASSLKGGNNEQFF. Drawing the rest from reference TRBV5-1 and TRBJ2-1, the complete variable domain is KAGVTQTPRYLIKTRGQQVTLSCSPISGHRSVSWYQQTPGQGLQFLFEYFSETQRNKGNFPGRFSGRQFSNSRSEMNVSTLELGDSALYLCASSLKGGNNEQFFGPGTRLTVL.

This clone was seen a handful of times. Other DNA sequences of this sample code for an identical CDR3. The chain combines TRBV9 with TRBJ1-5, with D unresolved. Deletions cut 0 bases from V and 7 bases from J, with 8 bases between. CDR3 length: 13 residues. Germline CDR1 SGDLS, CDR2 YYNGEE. CDR3 DNA sequence: TGTGCCAGCAGCGTAGAAGGAGGGCAGCCCCAGCATTTT. Amino acid sequence: CASSVEGGQPQHF.

This clone came up once. J is TRBJ2-7 and V is TRBV29-1, with 7 bases matching TRBD1. The length of the CDR3 is 15 residues. With V trimmed by 6 bases and J by 0 bases, 11 bases remained unmatched. Germline values: CDR1 SQVTM, CDR2 ANQGSEA. CDR3 in amino acids: CSVHDRRDSSYEQYF. In nucleotides, the CDR3 is TGCAGCGTACACGACCGCCGGGACAGCTCCTACGAGCAGTACTTC.

The V and J genes are TRBV6-5 and TRBJ2-7; D possibly matches TRBD1 or TRBD2 (5 bases each). There are 14 residues in the CDR3. The germline CDR1 and CDR2 sequences are MNHEY and SVGAGI. V was clipped by 4 bases and J by 6 bases, with 16 bases between them. The CDR3 coding sequence is TGTGCCAGCAGTTCGACGGAAGGGACGGGCGAGCAGTACTTC. Translating gives CASSSTEGTGEQYF.

The chain links TRBV15 to TRBJ1-1, with D perhaps matching TRBD1 (5 bases). From germline, CDR1 is LNHNV and CDR2 YYDKDF (reference sequence). The CDR3 extends over 14 amino acids. V lost 4 bases and J 1 base, leaving 10 bases between the germline ends. CDR3 residues: CATSTAGTNTEAFF. The CDR3 DNA reads TGTGCCACCAGCACCGCCGGGACGAACACTGAAGCTTTCTTT.